The 5 T cell receptor beta chains listed next were all sequenced from one sample in a study of T cell clonotyping in hematopoietic cell transplantation. Time point of the sample: recipient sample about 28 days before transplant, after cytoreduction. Sequencing used immunoSEQ multiplex PCR; TCRdb keeps in-frame clones, though not all of them. The data hold over 25,000 clones, with around 84% observed a single time. The sequencing used peripheral blood mononuclear cells, collected before stem cell transplant. These receptors all stem from a woman aged 55-70 years with acute myeloid leukemia. Some clones in this sample may be carry-over from other donors' samples.

For this clone: One end of the junction does not line up with germline, which may come from a read error. The chain couples TRBV5-1 to TRBJ2-3; 10 bases are a match to TRBD2. The CDR3 consists of 17 residues. Germline assignment: CDR1 SGHRS and CDR2 YFSETQ. DNA for the CDR3: TGCGCCAGCAGGTTGGGAGGCAGCGGGAGGGGTGTCGATACGCAGTATTTT. Protein: CASRLGGSGRGVDTQYF. Variable domain in full (rest from reference TRBV5-1 and TRBJ2-3): KAGVTQTPRYLIKTRGQQVTLSCSPISGHRSVSWYQQTPGQGLQFLFEYFSETQRNKGNFPGRFSGRQFSNSRSEMNVSTLELGDSALYLCASRLGGSGRGVDTQYFGPGTRLTVL.

On this clone itself: Within the sample, other DNA sequences also encode this same CDR3. The V gene is TRBV27, the J gene TRBJ2-7; unclear D gene. Germline assignment: CDR1 MNHEY and CDR2 SMNVEV (reference sequence). The V end lost 5 bases, the J end lost 1 base, and 9 bases lay between the germline ends. The length of the CDR3 is 13 residues. In nucleotides, the CDR3 is TGTGCCAGCAGTCCGCCTAATTCCTACGAGCAGTACTTC. Protein sequence: CASSPPNSYEQYF.

This rearrangement joins TRBV6-1 to TRBJ1-5; 8 bases align to TRBD1. The CDR3 spans 13 residues. The V and J ends lost 8 bases and 5 bases, in that order; junction bases with no gene match: 5. Germline values: CDR1 MNHNS, CDR2 SASEGT. The CDR3 spells CASSHRGDQPQHF. In nucleotides, the CDR3 is TGTGCCAGCTCTCACAGGGGGGATCAGCCCCAGCATTTT.

J is TRBJ1-4 and V is TRBV28, with D possibly TRBD1 on 6 matching bases. This CDR3 spans 14 amino acids. CDR1 and CDR2 from the germline V gene are MDHEN and SYDVKM. V lost 1 base and J 8 bases, leaving 11 bases between the germline ends. In DNA, the CDR3 is TGTGCCAGCAGTTTATCCGGGACACTCGAAAAACTGTTTTTT. Translation: CASSLSGTLEKLFF.

The chain joins TRBV9 to TRBJ1-5; tentatively, D is TRBD1 (5 bases). This CDR3 is built from 19 residues. V lost 3 bases and J 0 bases, leaving 22 bases between the germline ends. Germline V gene data show CDR1 as SGDLS and CDR2 as YYNGEE. For the CDR3, the DNA is TGTGCCAGCAGCGCCGGAGGGCAGGGTCAGATATATAGCAATCAGCCCCAGCATTTT. Translating gives CASSAGGQGQIYSNQPQHF.